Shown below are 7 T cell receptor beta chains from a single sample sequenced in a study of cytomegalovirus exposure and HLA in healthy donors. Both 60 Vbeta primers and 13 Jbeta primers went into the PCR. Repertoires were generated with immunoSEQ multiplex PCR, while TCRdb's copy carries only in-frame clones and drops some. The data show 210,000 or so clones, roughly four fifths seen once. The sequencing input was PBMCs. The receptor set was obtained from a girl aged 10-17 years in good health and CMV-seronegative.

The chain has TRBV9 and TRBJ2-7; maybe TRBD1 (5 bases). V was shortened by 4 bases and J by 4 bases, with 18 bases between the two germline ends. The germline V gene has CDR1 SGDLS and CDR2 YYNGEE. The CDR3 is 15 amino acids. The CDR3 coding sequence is TGTGCCAGCAGCCCCGGGCCCCGACAGCCTTACGAGCAGTACTTC. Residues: CASSPGPRQPYEQYF.

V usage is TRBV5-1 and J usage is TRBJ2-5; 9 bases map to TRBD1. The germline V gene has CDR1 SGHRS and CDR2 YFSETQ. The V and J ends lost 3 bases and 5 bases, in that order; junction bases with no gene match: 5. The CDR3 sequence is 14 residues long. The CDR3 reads CASSSGTGRETQYF. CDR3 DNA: TGCGCCAGCAGCTCCGGGACAGGGCGTGAGACCCAGTACTTC.

This CDR3 reads CASSPSGLAGNTGELFF. The CDR3 DNA is TGTGCCAGCAGCCCGTCAGGACTAGCGGGAAACACCGGGGAGCTGTTTTTT. J is TRBJ2-2 and V is TRBV2; 12 nucleotides agree with TRBD2. The germline V gene encodes CDR1 SNHLY and CDR2 FYNNEI. Trimming removed 6 bases from V and 2 bases from J; junction bases left unmatched: 7. The CDR3 has 17 amino acids. Variable domain in full (rest from reference TRBV2 and TRBJ2-2): EPEVTQTPSHQVTQMGQEVILRCVPISNHLYFYWYRQILGQKVEFLVSFYNNEISEKSEIFDDQFSVERPDGSNFTLKIRSTKLEDSAMYFCASSPSGLAGNTGELFFGEGSRLTVL.

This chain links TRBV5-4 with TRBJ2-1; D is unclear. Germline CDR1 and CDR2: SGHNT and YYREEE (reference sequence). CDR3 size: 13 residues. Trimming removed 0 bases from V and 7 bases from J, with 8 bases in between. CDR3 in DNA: TGTGCCAGCAGCTTGGCCGCAGGAAATGAGCAGTTCTTC. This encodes CASSLAAGNEQFF.

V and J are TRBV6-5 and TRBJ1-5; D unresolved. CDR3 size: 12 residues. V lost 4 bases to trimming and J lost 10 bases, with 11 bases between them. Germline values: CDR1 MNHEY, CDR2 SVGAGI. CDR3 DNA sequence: TGTGCCAGCAGTTCCGGGGTAGGACCCCAGCATTTT. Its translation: CASSSGVGPQHF.

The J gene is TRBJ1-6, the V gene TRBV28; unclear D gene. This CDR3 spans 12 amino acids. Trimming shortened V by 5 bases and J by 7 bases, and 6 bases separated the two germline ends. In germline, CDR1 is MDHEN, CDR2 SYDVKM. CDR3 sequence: CASSAQNSPLHF. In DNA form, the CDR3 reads TGTGCCAGCAGTGCCCAGAATTCACCCCTCCACTTT. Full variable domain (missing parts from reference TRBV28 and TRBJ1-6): DVKVTQSSRYLVKRTGEKVFLECVQDMDHENMFWYRQDPGLGLRLIYFSYDVKMKEKGDIPEGYSVSREKKERFSLILESASTNQTSMYLCASSAQNSPLHFGNGTRLTVT.

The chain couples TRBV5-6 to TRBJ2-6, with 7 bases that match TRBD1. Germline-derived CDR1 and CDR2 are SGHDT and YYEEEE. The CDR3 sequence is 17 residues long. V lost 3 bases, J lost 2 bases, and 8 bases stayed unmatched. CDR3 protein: CASSSKLTGAGANVLTF. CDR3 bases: TGTGCCAGCAGCTCAAAACTTACAGGGGCTGGGGCCAACGTCCTGACTTTC.